Below are 24 T cell receptor beta chains sequenced from a single sample in a study of T cell changes during pregnancy in multiple sclerosis (dated by TCRdb to the late 2010s). Library method: the immunoSEQ multiplex PCR assay. What TCRdb holds here is the immuneACCESS table cut down to in-frame rearrangements. Part of the clones is not present; checked against another copy, under half of the missing clones reflect an unresolved V gene, and the others are unexplained. For this sample there are some 94,000 clones; more than 85% appear just once. About 1.6% of the sample goes to the ten largest clones. The material sequenced was peripheral blood, taken in the first trimester of pregnancy. These receptors all come from a female donor with multiple sclerosis, enrolled in a pregnancy study.

CDR3 in amino acids: CASTEGGRDSTDTQYF. The DNA of the CDR3 is TGTGCCAGCACCGAGGGGGGGCGGGATAGCACAGATACGCAGTATTTT. The chain is built from TRBV9 and TRBJ2-3; a possible D gene is TRBD2 (7 bases). This CDR3 region has 16 residues. V was cut by 6 bases and J by 0 bases, with 17 bases left in between. Germline V gene data show CDR1 as SGDLS and CDR2 as YYNGEE.

This sequence joins TRBV2 and TRBJ2-7; D is perhaps TRBD2 (7 bases). Trimming pared 2 bases from V and 1 base from J, leaving 12 bases between. The CDR3 is 15 residues long. Germline assignment: CDR1 SNHLY and CDR2 FYNNEI. In DNA, the CDR3 is TGTGCCAGCAGTGAATGGGCGGGGGCGTCCTACGAGCAGTACTTC. It encodes CASSEWAGASYEQYF.

The rearrangement links TRBV10-3 to TRBJ2-7; possible D gene TRBD2, 5 bases. This CDR3 contains 14 residues. Germline V gives CDR1 ENHRY, CDR2 SYGVKD. Between the trimmed V and J ends, which lost 9 bases and 2 bases, there was a span of 17 bases. The CDR3 region is CAISPAGSTYEQYF. CDR3 bases: TGTGCCATTTCCCCCGCGGGTTCGACCTACGAGCAGTACTTC.

This sequence joins TRBV5-5 and TRBJ2-1; TRBD2 aligns across 9 bases. The germline V gene has CDR1 SGHKS and CDR2 YYEKEE (reference sequence). The CDR3 runs to 19 residues. Trimming at V came to 0 bases and at J to 0 bases, leaving 10 bases not matched to a gene. CDR3 protein: CASSLVLAGYQSSYNEQFF. Here the CDR3 DNA reads TGTGCCAGCAGCTTGGTGCTAGCGGGATACCAGAGCTCCTACAATGAGCAGTTCTTC.

The chain carries TRBV5-1 and TRBJ1-1, with D perhaps TRBD1 (6 bases). CDR3 length equals 14 residues. Trimming left V 3 bases short and J 6 bases short, with 15 bases between. Germline V gives CDR1 SGHRS, CDR2 YFSETQ. CDR3 region: CASSSRGGIPEAFF. In DNA form, the CDR3 reads TGCGCCAGCAGCTCGAGGGGGGGGATCCCTGAAGCTTTCTTT.

This clone was seen a handful of times. The chain uses TRBV29-1 and TRBJ1-1; TRBD1 might be the D (5 bases). In germline, CDR1 is SQVTM, CDR2 ANQGSEA. The V and J ends lost 3 bases and 7 bases respectively, with 9 bases between them. The CDR3 runs 11 residues. The CDR3: CSVEVQGEAFF. The CDR3 DNA reads as TGCAGCGTTGAGGTCCAGGGTGAAGCTTTCTTT.

J is TRBJ2-5 and V is TRBV29-1; 9 nucleotides match TRBD2. The CDR3 is 14 amino acids. The V and J ends lost 5 bases and 4 bases, in that order; junction bases with no gene match: 8. CDR1 SQVTM and CDR2 ANQGSEA come from the germline V gene. This CDR3 reads CSVKASGIGETQYF. The CDR3 nucleotides are TGCAGCGTTAAGGCTAGCGGGATCGGAGAGACCCAGTACTTC.

The CDR3 DNA follows: TGTGCCAGCAGCGCCGAGAGGACAGGGTTTGGCTACACCTTC. Amino acid sequence: CASSAERTGFGYTF. The chain uses TRBV9 and TRBJ1-2, with 8 bases identical to TRBD1. The CDR3 is 14 residues long. V shed 3 bases, J shed 7 bases, and the junction held 8 bases outside the gene matches. In germline, CDR1 is SGDLS, CDR2 YYNGEE.

J is TRBJ1-3 and V is TRBV11-2; a possible D gene is TRBD1 (6 bases). Trimming removed 5 bases from V and 0 bases from J, with 14 bases in between. The CDR3 consists of 16 residues. The V gene's germline CDR1 is SGHAT and CDR2 FQNNGV. Here the CDR3 DNA reads TGTGCCAGCAGCCCAAACAACAGGGCCTCTGGAAACACCATATATTTT. Translated: CASSPNNRASGNTIYF.

The CDR3 loop is CAWLPGLGGSYNEQFF. The DNA of the CDR3 is TGTGCCTGGCTCCCGGGGCTCGGGGGTTCCTACAATGAGCAGTTCTTC. The chain carries TRBV30 and TRBJ2-1, with D possibly matching TRBD2 (6 bases). Germline CDR1 and CDR2: GTSNPN and SVGIG (reference sequence). Trimming left V 5 bases short and J 1 base short, with 18 bases between. There are 16 residues in the CDR3.

V is TRBV7-9 and J is TRBJ2-7; 9 bases are shared with TRBD2. V shed 5 bases and J 7 bases; nucleotides not matched to a gene: 6. There are 13 residues in the CDR3. CDR1 SEHNR and CDR2 FQNEAQ come from the germline V gene (reference sequence). This CDR3 is CASSLGLAEEQYF. In DNA, the CDR3 is TGTGCCAGCAGCCTGGGACTAGCTGAGGAGCAGTACTTC.

The chain recombines TRBV29-1 with TRBJ1-1; D is ambiguous. The CDR3 spans 16 residues. Germline CDR1 is SQVTM and CDR2 is ANQGSEA. V gave up 0 bases and J gave up 0 bases, with 14 bases separating them. The CDR3 DNA is TGCAGCGTTGAAGACTCGGGGAAGCAGATGAACACTGAAGCTTTCTTT. It codes for CSVEDSGKQMNTEAFF.

This clone was observed a single time. J is TRBJ2-7 and V is TRBV7-2; 10 nucleotides line up with TRBD1. CDR1 is SGHTA and CDR2 is FQGNSA in the germline V gene. Trimming cost V 2 bases and J 0 bases; bases outside gene matches: 10. CDR3 size: 18 residues. The CDR3 protein is CASSLLGTGARSSYEQYF. The CDR3 DNA sequence: TGTGCCAGCAGCTTACTCGGGACAGGGGCCCGAAGCTCCTACGAGCAGTACTTC.

This clone was seen once. V gene TRBV27 combines with J gene TRBJ1-5, with 9 positions matching TRBD1. CDR1 MNHEY and CDR2 SMNVEV come from the germline V gene (reference sequence). J gave up 4 bases and V 4 bases, and 5 bases lay outside the gene matches. This CDR3 has 15 amino acids. The DNA of the CDR3 is TGTGCCAGCAGTTCGTGGACAGGGGTTAATCAGCCCCAGCATTTT. This gives the protein CASSSWTGVNQPQHF.

The rearrangement uses TRBV7-3 and TRBJ2-1; TRBD2 aligns across 12 bases. This CDR3 spans 14 amino acids. V lost 8 bases, J lost 9 bases, and 8 bases stayed unmatched. Germline lookup yields CDR1 SGHTA and CDR2 FQGTGA. The CDR3: CASGLAGGSSEQFF. DNA of the CDR3: TGTGCCAGCGGCCTAGCGGGAGGGTCGTCTGAGCAGTTCTTC. Together with reference TRBV7-3 and TRBJ2-1, the CDR3 gives the full variable domain: GAGVSQTPSNKVTEKGKYVELRCDPISGHTALYWYRQSLGQGPEFLIYFQGTGAADDSGLPNDRFFAVRPEGSVSTLKIQRTERGDSAVYLCASGLAGGSSEQFFGPGTRLTVL.

This rearrangement joins TRBV5-1 to TRBJ2-1, with 9 nucleotides matching TRBD2. This CDR3 is built from 16 residues. CDR1 SGHRS and CDR2 YFSETQ come from the germline V gene. V dropped 0 bases and J dropped 2; count of bases not matched to a gene: 3. The CDR3 bases are TGCGCCAGCAGCTTGGCCCTAGCGGGAACCTACAATGAGCAGTTCTTC. This gives the protein CASSLALAGTYNEQFF. The entire variable domain, with the rest obtained from reference TRBV5-1 and TRBJ2-1, is as follows: KAGVTQTPRYLIKTRGQQVTLSCSPISGHRSVSWYQQTPGQGLQFLFEYFSETQRNKGNFPGRFSGRQFSNSRSEMNVSTLELGDSALYLCASSLALAGTYNEQFFGPGTRLTVL.

The chain joins TRBV27 to TRBJ1-4; 7 bases match TRBD1. The trim removed 5 bases at V and 11 bases at J, leaving 8 bases unmatched. The CDR3 runs to 13 residues. Germline assignment: CDR1 MNHEY and CDR2 SMNVEV (reference sequence). The DNA of the CDR3 is TGTGCCAGCAGTCTCTCTTCGACAGGGAAACTGTTTTTT. Residues: CASSLSSTGKLFF.

The chain links TRBV5-1 to TRBJ2-3; D possibly corresponds to TRBD2 (6 bases). The V end lost 0 bases, the J end lost 2 bases, and 16 bases lay between the germline ends. CDR1 and CDR2 from the germline V gene are SGHRS and YFSETQ. CDR3 length: 17 amino acids. CDR3 in DNA: TGCGCCAGCAGCTTGGGACCGGCGGGGCTCACCACAGATACGCAGTATTTT. Its translation: CASSLGPAGLTTDTQYF.

The chain uses TRBV11-3 and TRBJ2-1; 7 nucleotides agree with TRBD2. CDR1 SGHNT and CDR2 YENEEA come from the germline V gene. Germline trimming cut 6 bases from V and 9 bases from J; bases unmatched to any gene: 5. The CDR3 runs 12 residues. The CDR3 region has the DNA TGTGCCAGCAGTCGTCCGGGGGGTGAGCAGTTCTTC. Translating it yields CASSRPGGEQFF.

This chain uses TRBV6-1 with TRBJ2-2; 10 bases line up with TRBD2. Germline assignment: CDR1 MNHNS and CDR2 SASEGT. CDR3 length: 16 amino acids. V gave up 4 bases and J gave up 4 bases; unmatched junction bases: 6. The CDR3 here is CASSGPVAGGTGELFF. The DNA for the CDR3 is TGTGCCAGCAGTGGACCTGTAGCGGGAGGCACCGGGGAGCTGTTTTTT.

The chain combines TRBV4-1 with TRBJ2-3; 7 bases map to TRBD2. Germline V CDR1 and CDR2: MGHRA, YSYEKL. J lost 6 bases, V lost 0 bases, and 12 bases had no gene match. There are 17 residues in the CDR3. The CDR3 here is CASSQDSLAEGPDTQYF. The DNA for the CDR3 is TGCGCCAGCAGCCAAGATTCCCTAGCGGAGGGGCCGGATACGCAGTATTTT.

The sample holds one count of this clone. This chain uses TRBV9 with TRBJ1-2, with D possibly TRBD1 on 5 matching bases. Germline assignment: CDR1 SGDLS and CDR2 YYNGEE. The V end was cut by 0 bases, the J end by 3 bases, with 12 bases between. CDR3 size: 15 residues. The CDR3, as DNA: TGTGCCAGCAGCGTAGATCGGGGGGGATACTATGGCTACACCTTC. It is translated as CASSVDRGGYYGYTF.

The rearrangement joins TRBV4-2 to TRBJ1-4; tentative D call: TRBD1 (5 bases). V was trimmed by 4 bases and J by 8 bases, leaving 17 bases between them. CDR1 is LGHNA and CDR2 is YNFKEQ in the germline V gene. CDR3 length: 15 residues. The CDR3 sequence is CASSPIGGRGEKLFF. The DNA for the CDR3 is TGTGCCAGCAGCCCGATTGGGGGGAGAGGGGAAAAACTGTTTTTT.

The chain recombines TRBV4-3 with TRBJ2-7; TRBD2 aligns across 13 bases. This CDR3 spans 16 amino acids. After removal of 0 bases from V and 6 bases from J, the junction contained 5 bases not matched to a gene. Germline V CDR1 and CDR2: LGHNA, YSLEER. The CDR3 DNA reads as TGCGCCAGCAGCCAAGATTTGGGGACTAGCGGGGTCGAGCAGTACTTC. Amino acids: CASSQDLGTSGVEQYF.